The present entry profiles one TCR beta chain with its context. The data derive from a study of beta chain features in type 1 diabetes. The authors sorted CD4+ naive, central memory, regulatory and stem cell-like memory cells via CD45RO/CCR7/CD25/CD127/CD95/CD27. The CDR3 length is 13 residues. V trimming: 5 bases; J trimming: 7 bases; junction bases outside the gene matches: 4. Germline CDR1 reads SGHVS; CDR2 reads FNYEAQ. Of the isolated RNA, all was reverse transcribed, and so the sequenced material was expressed TCRB transcripts. Libraries were prepared by immunoSEQ multiplex PCR; TCRdb keeps only in-frame clonotypes and omits some of them. The sample includes about 410,000 clones, around 13% of them seen just once.

Sequencing used naive CD4+ T cells from blood. The chain carries TRBV7-6 and TRBJ1-4; TRBD1 agrees at 7 bases. This receptor was taken from a man aged 30 to 39 in good health. The CDR3 DNA reads as TGTGCCAGCAGCCGGGACAGAGCTGAAAAACTGTTTTTT. This codes for CASSRDRAEKLFF. The complete variable domain, with remaining parts taken from reference TRBV7-6 and TRBJ1-4, reads GAGVSQSPRYKVTKRGQDVALRCDPISGHVSLYWYRQALGQGPEFLTYFNYEAQQDKSGLPNDRFSAERPEGSISTLTIQRTEQRDSAMYRCASSRDRAEKLFFGSGTQLSVL.